This is a list of T cell receptor beta chains from one sample in a study of blood T cell repertoires in COVID-19. Using immunoSEQ multiplex PCR, the repertoire was profiled, and TCRdb retains in-frame clones only, with some absent. This sample yields roughly 120,000 clones, of which around 90% are seen a single time; 7.7% belongs to the top ten. The sample was peripheral blood. The source of these receptors is a human donor in a cohort sampled during active COVID-19. Both conserved end residues are part of each CDR3. A D gene is named only where the DNA matches it firmly. Rows may omit the clone size; those that give it use once, few, many or a size class.

v_gene	d_gene	j_gene	abundance	CDR3aa	CDR3nt
TRBV9	TRBD2	TRBJ2-7	NA	CASSVDLGEGYYEQYF	TGTGCCAGCAGCGTAGATCTGGGGGAGGGCTATTACGAGCAGTACTTC
TRBV5-5	NA	TRBJ2-1	NA	CASSLKLGGNEQFF	TGTGCCAGCAGCTTGAAACTGGGGGGCAATGAGCAGTTCTTC
TRBV6-1	TRBD1	TRBJ2-3	NA	CASSEMDRVADTQYF	TGTGCCAGCAGTGAAATGGACAGGGTGGCAGATACGCAGTATTTT
TRBV3-1/TRBV3-2	NA	TRBJ1-3	NA	CASSQRRGSGNTIYF	TGTGCCAGCAGCCAAAGGAGAGGGTCCGGAAACACCATATATTTT
TRBV19	NA	TRBJ1-1	NA	CPRAGRTEAFF	TGTCCCAGGGCAGGGCGGACTGAAGCTTTCTTT
TRBV14	TRBD2	TRBJ2-4	NA	CASSEAGYIQYF	TGTGCCAGCAGCGAAGCGGGATACATTCAGTACTTC
TRBV6-5	NA	TRBJ1-3	once	CASSKRGDSGNTIYF	TGTGCCAGCAGCAAACGGGGTGACTCTGGAAACACCATATATTTT
TRBV5-1	NA	TRBJ1-1	NA	CASSLGDRSFEAFF	TGCGCCAGCAGCTTGGGTGACAGGAGCTTTGAAGCTTTCTTT
TRBV7-9	TRBD2	TRBJ2-7	few	CASSVAAGVPEQYF	TGTGCCAGCAGCGTCGCGGCGGGAGTCCCCGAGCAGTACTTC
TRBV3-1/TRBV3-2	TRBD1	TRBJ2-7	once	CASSQGQGTKQYF	TGTGCCAGCAGCCAGGGACAGGGTACGAAGCAGTACTTC
TRBV5-1	TRBD1	TRBJ2-7	NA	CASSLGQGVYEQYF	TGCGCCAGCAGCTTGGGACAGGGAGTCTACGAGCAGTACTTC
TRBV24-1	NA	TRBJ2-1	NA	CATSDASHRDNEQFF	TGTGCCACCAGTGATGCTTCGCACAGGGACAATGAGCAGTTCTTC
TRBV3-1/TRBV3-2	NA	TRBJ2-5	NA	CASSQATGTQYF	TGTGCCAGCAGCCAAGCGACAGGGACCCAGTACTTC
TRBV5-4	NA	TRBJ1-2	NA	CASSLDSRGNGYTF	TGTGCCAGCAGCTTGGATTCCCGGGGGAATGGCTACACCTTC
TRBV11-2	TRBD1	TRBJ2-5	NA	CASSQDRGRQETQYF	TGTGCCAGCAGCCAGGACAGGGGGCGTCAAGAGACCCAGTACTTC
TRBV6-5	NA	TRBJ1-1	NA	CASRRGTEAFF	TGTGCCAGCAGGAGGGGGACTGAAGCTTTCTTT
TRBV7-3	NA	TRBJ1-2	NA	CASSPDRNYGYTF	TGTGCCAGCAGTCCGGACAGAAACTATGGCTACACCTTC
TRBV11-2	TRBD2	TRBJ2-1	NA	CASSLVIAGRRLGNEQFF	TGTGCCAGCAGCTTAGTTATAGCGGGCCGAAGGCTGGGGAATGAGCAGTTCTTC
TRBV5-1	NA	TRBJ1-4	NA	CASRGQGNEKLFF	TGCGCCAGCAGAGGGCAGGGAAATGAAAAACTGTTTTTT
TRBV11-2	TRBD2	TRBJ2-5	NA	CASSVASGAQETQYF	TGTGCCAGCAGCGTGGCTAGCGGGGCCCAAGAGACCCAGTACTTC
TRBV14	NA	TRBJ2-1	NA	CASSPQKFPAVSSYNEQFF	TGTGCCAGCAGCCCCCAAAAATTTCCCGCGGTTAGCTCCTACAATGAGCAGTTCTTC
TRBV19	NA	TRBJ2-2	NA	CASKTRQVNTGELFF	TGTGCCAGCAAAACCCGACAGGTGAACACCGGGGAGCTGTTTTTT
TRBV6-5	TRBD1	TRBJ2-7	NA	CASSYTGARLAYEQYF	TGTGCCAGCAGTTACACAGGGGCCCGTCTTGCCTACGAGCAGTACTTC
TRBV11-2	NA	TRBJ1-2	NA	CASSLIGGVYGGYTF	TGTGCCAGCAGCTTAATCGGCGGAGTCTACGGGGGCTACACCTTC
TRBV6-5	TRBD1	TRBJ2-7	NA	CASRRDRGLNEQYF	TGTGCCAGCAGAAGGGACAGGGGGCTCAACGAGCAGTACTTC
TRBV11-2	NA	TRBJ2-2	few	CASSLRTAITGELFF	TGTGCCAGCAGCTTAAGGACAGCAATCACCGGGGAGCTGTTTTTT
TRBV7-9	TRBD2	TRBJ2-5	once	CASSSQGLAEETQYF	TGTGCCAGCAGCTCACAGGGACTAGCGGAAGAGACCCAGTACTTC
TRBV9	NA	TRBJ2-5	NA	CASSPPLRRGETQYF	TGTGCCAGCAGCCCTCCGCTCAGAAGGGGAGAGACCCAGTACTTC
TRBV19	TRBD2	TRBJ2-7	NA	CASSIGGLDTYEQYF	TGTGCCAGTAGTATAGGGGGACTAGATACCTACGAGCAGTACTTC
TRBV7-2	TRBD1	TRBJ1-5	NA	CASSQGDRGKGNQPQHF	TGTGCCAGCAGCCAGGGGGACAGGGGAAAAGGCAATCAGCCCCAGCATTTT
TRBV6-5	NA	TRBJ2-7	NA	CASKGAGLSGQYF	TGTGCCAGCAAAGGAGCAGGGCTAAGTGGGCAGTACTTC